This T cell receptor beta chain emerged from a study of vaccination effects on CD4 cells after COVID-19. Researchers isolated CD4+ T cells once roughly ten days of culture had elapsed. Libraries were prepared by immunoSEQ multiplex PCR; TCRdb keeps only in-frame clonotypes and omits some of them. The sample lists roughly 60,000 clones, more than 60% seen once, with around a quarter in the top ten. The V end lost 4 bases, the J end lost 0 bases, and 23 bases lay between the germline ends. This CDR3 is 19 amino acids long. The V gene's germline CDR1 is SGDLS and CDR2 YYNGEE. About this clone itself: Its matching antigen is unknown.

The sequence was collected from a human donor who had a prior SARS-CoV-2 infection. The input for sequencing was CD4+ T cells from PBMCs cultured without peptide, taken before COVID-19 vaccination. This chain uses TRBV9 with TRBJ1-3, with TRBD1 as a possible D gene (5 bases). As DNA, the CDR3 is TGTGCCAGCAGCCCACATCCCCCCCAGGGCGGATTCTCTGGAAACACCATATATTTT. This translates into CASSPHPPQGGFSGNTIYF.